These 8 T cell receptor beta chains originate from one sample sequenced in a study of shared T cell receptors in the human thymus. Sequencing used immunoSEQ multiplex PCR; TCRdb keeps in-frame clones, though not all of them. The sample yields approximately 730,000 clones, roughly 85% seen once. The sample was also linked to a second study, of human thymus T cells.

Sequenced input: thymocytes. The origin of the receptors is a girl under three years old with a congenital heart defect.

This rearrangement joins TRBV6-4 to TRBJ1-1; D possibly corresponds to TRBD1 (6 bases). From germline, CDR1 is MRHNA and CDR2 SNTAGT. The CDR3 is 14 amino acids. V lost 6 bases, J lost 0 bases, and 11 bases lay in between. CDR3 in amino acids: CASRWTELNTEAFF. The CDR3 DNA is TGTGCCAGCAGATGGACAGAGCTGAACACTGAAGCTTTCTTT.

V is TRBV4-1 and J is TRBJ1-5; possibly TRBD1 for D (6 bases). V was cut by 1 base and J by 3 bases, with 16 bases left in between. Germline assignment: CDR1 MGHRA and CDR2 YSYEKL. The CDR3 is 17 residues long. The CDR3 DNA follows: TGCGCCAGCAGCCAAGTTGGGGGCGGGGGGTACAATCAGCCCCAGCATTTT. Its translation is CASSQVGGGGYNQPQHF.

The V and J genes are TRBV5-1 and TRBJ1-2; D possibly corresponds to TRBD1 (6 bases). V was shortened by 6 bases and J by 6 bases, with 15 bases between the two germline ends. This CDR3 has 13 residues. Per germline, CDR1 SGHRS and CDR2 YFSETQ. CDR3 nucleotides: TGCGCCAGCAATAACGACAGGAAGCATGGCTACACCTTC. This sequence encodes CASNNDRKHGYTF.

The chain couples TRBV14 to TRBJ2-3, with D hard to call. The CDR3 is made up of 15 amino acids. Trimming left V 2 bases short and J 2 bases short, with 11 bases between. Looked up from germline, CDR1 is SGHDN and CDR2 is FVKESK. The CDR3 nucleotides read TGTGCCAGCAGCCAAAGGCGGAAGGACACAGATACGCAGTATTTT. Translated, it gives CASSQRRKDTDTQYF.

This chain joins TRBV7-9 and TRBJ1-2; TRBD1 matches 7 bases. The germline gives CDR1 SEHNR, CDR2 FQNEAQ (reference sequence). The CDR3 runs 13 residues. V was clipped by 5 bases and J by 8 bases; unmatched bases: 8. CDR3 in DNA: TGTGCCAGCAGCCCGGACCGAGGGGGCGGCTACACCTTC. This translates into CASSPDRGGGYTF.

V is TRBV4-1 and J is TRBJ1-1; D is uncertain. From germline, CDR1 is MGHRA and CDR2 YSYEKL. Trimming took 0 bases from V and 1 from J, leaving 9 bases between them. The CDR3 extends over 15 amino acids. CDR3 sequence reads: CASSQEWASNTEAFF. The CDR3 DNA reads TGCGCCAGCAGCCAAGAATGGGCATCGAACACTGAAGCTTTCTTT.

The chain recombines TRBV4-2 with TRBJ1-2; 10 bases agree with TRBD1. Germline values: CDR1 LGHNA, CDR2 YNFKEQ. This CDR3 spans 22 amino acids. V trimming: 2 bases; J trimming: 1 base; junction bases outside the gene matches: 22. The CDR3, as DNA: TGTGCCAGCAGCCAACGGTCTAAGCCGGGACAGGGGACGCCTCAATATAACTATGGCTACACCTTC. It translates to CASSQRSKPGQGTPQYNYGYTF.

The chain uses TRBV5-5 and TRBJ2-3; D is uncertain. The germline CDR1 and CDR2 sequences are SGHKS and YYEKEE (reference sequence). This CDR3 is built from 14 residues. Trimming removed 4 bases from V and 3 bases from J, with 12 bases in between. The CDR3 sequence is CASSRNPSTDTQYF. The CDR3 DNA is TGTGCCAGCAGCCGCAACCCTAGTACAGATACGCAGTATTTT.